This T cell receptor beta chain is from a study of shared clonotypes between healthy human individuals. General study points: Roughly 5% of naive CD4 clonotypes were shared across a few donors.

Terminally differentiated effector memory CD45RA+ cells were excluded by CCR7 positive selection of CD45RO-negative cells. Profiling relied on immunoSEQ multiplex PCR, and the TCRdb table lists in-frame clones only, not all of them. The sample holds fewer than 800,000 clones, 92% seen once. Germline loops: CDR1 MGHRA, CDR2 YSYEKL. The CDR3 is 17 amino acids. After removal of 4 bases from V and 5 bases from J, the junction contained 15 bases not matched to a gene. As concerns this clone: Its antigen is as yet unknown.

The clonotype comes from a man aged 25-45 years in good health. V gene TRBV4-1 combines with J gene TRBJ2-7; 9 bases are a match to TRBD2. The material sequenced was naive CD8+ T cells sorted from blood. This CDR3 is CASSPLGLLAGSNEQYF. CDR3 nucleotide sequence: TGCGCCAGCAGCCCACTAGGGTTGCTAGCGGGATCTAACGAGCAGTACTTC.